A single sample is the source of the 21 T cell receptor beta chains below, sequenced in a study of shared clonotypes between healthy human individuals. Libraries were prepared by immunoSEQ multiplex PCR; TCRdb keeps only in-frame clonotypes and omits some of them. The profile shows around 2.1 million clones, nearly 97% of them singletons. Material: naive CD4+ T cells sorted from blood. Subset here: CD45RA+ positively selected. Every receptor here comes from a man aged 18-30 years in good health.

The CDR3 sequence: CASSDTLRALNTEAFF. DNA of the CDR3: TGTGCCAGTAGCGATACGCTCAGGGCCTTGAACACTGAAGCTTTCTTT. The chain is built from TRBV19 and TRBJ1-1, with D possibly being TRBD1 (5 bases). The length of the CDR3 is 16 residues. V dropped 6 bases and J dropped 0 bases, with 17 bases sitting between them. Germline CDR1 reads LNHDA; CDR2 reads SQIVND (reference sequence).

The V gene is TRBV11-3, the J gene TRBJ2-1; D is perhaps TRBD1 (6 bases). Trimming took 0 bases from V and 4 from J, leaving 10 bases between them. The CDR3 is 15 residues long. CDR1 and CDR2 (germline): SGHNT, YENEEA. This CDR3 is CASSLDRGQYNEQFF. The CDR3 DNA sequence: TGTGCCAGCAGCTTAGATCGTGGACAGTACAATGAGCAGTTCTTC.

This clone was seen a single time. The sample carries other DNA sequences with the same CDR3. This rearrangement joins TRBV5-1 to TRBJ1-4; D not resolved. The CDR3 length is 15 residues. The V and J ends lost 0 bases and 3 bases respectively, with 9 bases between them. Germline assignment: CDR1 SGHRS and CDR2 YFSETQ. In DNA form, the CDR3 reads TGCGCCAGCAGCTTGGCAGGCAGGTCTAATGAAAAACTGTTTTTT. Its protein product is CASSLAGRSNEKLFF.

This chain joins TRBV19 and TRBJ1-1; 8 bases match TRBD1. Germline lookup yields CDR1 LNHDA and CDR2 SQIVND (reference sequence). Trimming at V came to 4 bases and at J to 4 bases, leaving 11 bases not matched to a gene. This CDR3 spans 16 amino acids. The chain's CDR3 is CASSTQAGTGGTEAFF. DNA for the CDR3: TGTGCCAGTAGTACTCAGGCCGGGACAGGCGGCACTGAAGCTTTCTTT. Drawing the rest from reference TRBV19 and TRBJ1-1, the complete variable domain is DGGITQSPKYLFRKEGQNVTLSCEQNLNHDAMYWYRQDPGQGLRLIYYSQIVNDFQKGDIAEGYSVSREKKESFPLTVTSAQKNPTAFYLCASSTQAGTGGTEAFFGQGTRLTVV.

As to this clone: Additional DNA sequences in this sample encode the identical CDR3. V gene TRBV7-9 combines with J gene TRBJ2-5, with D hard to call. Germline CDR1 SEHNR, CDR2 FQNEAQ (reference sequence). Trimming left V 2 bases short and J 2 bases short, with 9 bases between. CDR3 size: 14 residues. The CDR3 region has the DNA TGTGCCAGCAGCTTATCGGAAATTCAAGAGACCCAGTACTTC. Translation gives CASSLSEIQETQYF.

On this clone itself: This same CDR3 is encoded by further DNA sequences in the sample. The chain carries TRBV2 and TRBJ1-1; D unresolved. Germline V lookup: CDR1 SNHLY, CDR2 FYNNEI. There are 13 residues in the CDR3. Trimming removed 1 base from V and 5 bases from J, with 8 bases in between. CDR3 region: CASSEEVRTEAFF. The CDR3 nucleotides read TGTGCCAGCAGTGAAGAGGTGAGGACTGAAGCTTTCTTT. The full variable domain, its missing parts supplied by reference TRBV2 and TRBJ1-1, is EPEVTQTPSHQVTQMGQEVILRCVPISNHLYFYWYRQILGQKVEFLVSFYNNEISEKSEIFDDQFSVERPDGSNFTLKIRSTKLEDSAMYFCASSEEVRTEAFFGQGTRLTVV.

The rearrangement links TRBV2 to TRBJ2-5, with 7 positions matching TRBD2. V shed 4 bases, J shed 5 bases, and the junction held 10 bases outside the gene matches. In germline, CDR1 is SNHLY, CDR2 FYNNEI. The CDR3 spans 15 residues. The CDR3 sequence: CASSARRAGGETQYF. The CDR3 DNA reads as TGTGCCAGCAGTGCCCGGAGGGCCGGGGGGGAGACCCAGTACTTC.

This chain connects TRBV18 to TRBJ1-1, with D possibly being TRBD1 (5 bases). The V gene's germline CDR1 is KGHSH and CDR2 LQKENI. CDR3 size: 12 residues. The V end lost 2 bases, the J end lost 11 bases, and 12 bases lay between the germline ends. The CDR3 is CASSPVGAEAFF. The DNA for the CDR3 is TGTGCCAGCTCACCAGTAGGGGCGGAGGCTTTCTTT. Looking up the rest from reference TRBV18 and TRBJ1-1 gives the full variable domain: NAGVMQNPRHLVRRRGQEARLRCSPMKGHSHVYWYRQLPEEGLKFMVYLQKENIIDESGMPKERFSAEFPKEGPSILRIQQVVRGDSAAYFCASSPVGAEAFFGQGTRLTVV.

Here the CDR3 DNA reads TGTGCCAGCAGCCAAGGGACTAGCGGGAGGAGGTCAGAGACCCAGTACTTC. Its protein is CASSQGTSGRRSETQYF. This sequence joins TRBV4-2 and TRBJ2-5; 14 nucleotides agree with TRBD2. The CDR3 spans 17 residues. The trim removed 1 base at V and 4 bases at J, leaving 5 bases unmatched. Germline V CDR1 and CDR2: LGHNA, YNFKEQ.

V and J are TRBV6-5 and TRBJ1-2, with D hard to call. This CDR3 spans 13 amino acids. Germline CDR1 and CDR2: MNHEY and SVGAGI. Deletions cut 6 bases from V and 4 bases from J, with 12 bases between. CDR3 bases: TGTGCCAGCAGGCAGACCACCTCCTATGGCTACACCTTC. Encoded protein: CASRQTTSYGYTF.

V usage is TRBV7-9 and J usage is TRBJ1-1; D is ambiguous. The CDR3 totals 13 residues. V was trimmed by 11 bases and J by 0 bases, leaving 13 bases between them. CDR1 and CDR2 (germline): SEHNR, FQNEAQ (reference sequence). This CDR3 is CAGGEIMNTEAFF. The CDR3 DNA reads as TGTGCCGGCGGAGAGATCATGAACACTGAAGCTTTCTTT.

The chain couples TRBV5-1 to TRBJ2-2; D not resolved. The CDR3 extends over 14 amino acids. CDR1 is SGHRS, CDR2 YFSETQ, per germline. V was trimmed by 0 bases and J by 5 bases, leaving 8 bases between them. The CDR3 region has the DNA TGCGCCAGCAGCTTGGAGTTGGGGACCGGGGAGCTGTTTTTT. Translating it yields CASSLELGTGELFF.

The CDR3 nucleotides read TGTGCCACCAGCAGATCGGCAGGAACAGATACGCAGTATTTT. Protein sequence: CATSRSAGTDTQYF. The chain has TRBV15 and TRBJ2-3; D remains ambiguous. CDR3 length: 14 amino acids. Germline values: CDR1 LNHNV, CDR2 YYDKDF (reference sequence). Trimming shortened V by 2 bases and J by 3 bases, and 9 bases separated the two germline ends.

V gene TRBV9 combines with J gene TRBJ2-7; a possible D gene is TRBD1 (5 bases). Per germline, CDR1 SGDLS and CDR2 YYNGEE. V was cut by 0 bases and J by 5 bases, with 18 bases left in between. This CDR3 is built from 16 residues. This chain's CDR3 is CASSVALAGSTHEQYF. The CDR3 bases are TGTGCCAGCAGCGTAGCCCTGGCAGGGTCTACCCACGAGCAGTACTTC.

The rearrangement links TRBV5-8 to TRBJ2-5, with D perhaps matching TRBD1 or TRBD2 (5 bases each). The germline gives CDR1 SGHTS, CDR2 YDEGEE. The CDR3 is 14 residues long. Trimming left V 2 bases short and J 1 base short, with 9 bases between. The CDR3 DNA follows: TGTGCCAGCAGCTTTGGGGGATTCCAAGAGACCCAGTACTTC. This encodes CASSFGGFQETQYF.

J is TRBJ1-1 and V is TRBV19; 7 nucleotides align to TRBD1. From germline, CDR1 is LNHDA and CDR2 SQIVND (reference sequence). The CDR3 totals 14 residues. V gave up 7 bases and J gave up 0 bases; unmatched junction bases: 5. CDR3 loop: CASIPGQLNTEAFF. The CDR3 DNA reads as TGTGCCAGTATCCCGGGACAGTTGAACACTGAAGCTTTCTTT. Full variable domain (rest looked up from reference TRBV19 and TRBJ1-1): DGGITQSPKYLFRKEGQNVTLSCEQNLNHDAMYWYRQDPGQGLRLIYYSQIVNDFQKGDIAEGYSVSREKKESFPLTVTSAQKNPTAFYLCASIPGQLNTEAFFGQGTRLTVV.

The chain joins TRBV28 to TRBJ1-6; no clear D. This CDR3 contains 20 residues. Germline-derived CDR1 and CDR2 are MDHEN and SYDVKM. Trimming removed 7 bases from V and 0 bases from J, with 25 bases in between. The CDR3 reads CASKRAPGDILSSYNSPLHF. The CDR3 DNA sequence: TGTGCCAGCAAAAGAGCCCCGGGCGACATTTTGAGCTCCTATAATTCACCCCTCCACTTT.

The J gene is TRBJ1-2, the V gene TRBV7-9, with D uncertain. The CDR3 totals 11 residues. V dropped 5 bases and J dropped 5 bases, with 6 bases sitting between them. Germline-derived CDR1 and CDR2 are SEHNR and FQNEAQ (reference sequence). The CDR3: CASSAYYGYTF. The CDR3 region has the DNA TGTGCCAGCAGCGCATATTATGGCTACACCTTC.

The rearrangement joins TRBV7-8 to TRBJ2-5, with D tentatively TRBD2 (5 bases). There are 17 residues in the CDR3. Germline CDR1 reads SGHVS; CDR2 reads FQNEAQ. Between the trimmed V and J ends, which lost 0 bases and 2 bases, there was a span of 16 bases. CDR3 nucleotide sequence: TGTGCCAGCAGCTTAGCGGGAATAGCGCGAACTCAAGAGACCCAGTACTTC. Translated: CASSLAGIARTQETQYF.

The chain employs TRBV19 and TRBJ1-6; D may be TRBD1 (6 bases). Germline assignment: CDR1 LNHDA and CDR2 SQIVND (reference sequence). V was clipped by 4 bases and J by 7 bases, with 14 bases between them. The CDR3 covers 15 residues. CDR3 residues: CASSTTGTNNSPLHF. CDR3 bases: TGTGCCAGTAGTACTACCGGGACAAACAATTCACCCCTCCACTTT.

Regarding this clone: This sample also contains other DNA sequences that code for the same CDR3. This chain uses TRBV10-3 with TRBJ1-2, with D unclear. The CDR3 runs 12 residues. The germline CDR1 and CDR2 sequences are ENHRY and SYGVKD. Trimming shortened V by 2 bases and J by 2 bases, and 3 bases separated the two germline ends. CDR3 DNA sequence: TGTGCCATCAGTGAGCAAAACTATGGCTACACCTTC. Translating it yields CAISEQNYGYTF.